This T cell receptor beta chain was sequenced in a study of technical replicates of blood from a handful of donors. Clones were read by immunoSEQ multiplex PCR, and TCRdb kept only the in-frame ones, dropping some. The table records 60,000 to 85,000 clones, 85% to 95% of them present only once. A word on this clone: An end of the junction differs from the germline gene, which may be a read error.

CDR1 is SSHAT, CDR2 FNYEAQ, per germline (reference sequence). The CDR3 totals 19 residues. This rearrangement joins TRBV7-7 to TRBJ2-2, with 12 positions matching TRBD2. The sequenced sample was T cells isolated from PBMCs. This sequence originates from a human donor in good health. CDR3 region: CASSLRPASGRVNTGELFF. The CDR3 region has the DNA TGTGCTAGCAGCTTAAGGCCAGCTAGCGGGAGGGTGAACACCGGGGAGCTGTTTTTT.